This T cell receptor (beta chain) was profiled in a study of CD8+CD57+ T cells in acquired aplastic anemia (dated by TCRdb to between 2017 and 2018). Broadly, across the study: On average, sorted CD4+ and CD8+ cells yielded 3.2 ug of extracted DNA, with a range of 0.2 to 27.4 ug. Healthy donor samples averaged approximately 9.8 million reads for CD4+ and roughly 11 million for CD8+ cells.

Results the study describes overall, beyond this receptor: Twenty-nine CD8+ CDR3 sequences were found to be shared between patients and controls, but these sequences appeared to be highly expressed in patients and within the immunodominant clones of the patients. CD8+ Simpson's diversity did not differ significantly between patients and healthy controls (P=0.060).

With regard to this clonotype: Its antigen is not yet known. The input lacks base qualities; no much larger clone sits a single base away.

Genomic DNA served as template for TCR beta VDJ combination and CDR3 sequence profiling. An Illumina HiSeq 2000 was the platform used for TCR repertoire sequencing. Regarding the original processing steps: Repertoire assessment relied on Simpson's diversity index, CDR3 size and DJ length profiles, and TRBV/TRBJ rearrangement plots. The immunodominant clone was defined as the most abundant DNA sequence in deep sequencing data. CDR3 amino acid sequences were screened for sharing across subjects and were compared with published repertoires and the VDJdb database. TCRdb applied fastp at Q25 and MiXCR to the public reads, then kept only in-frame beta chains. Every entry covers one CDR3 protein and lists the most common genes and DNA from its rows. These V and J calls are TCRdb output, not the study's own analysis. The sample records 150,000 to 200,000 distinct CDR3 sequences, about 64% of which are singletons. In total, the top ten clones hold around 45% of the sample.

TCR repertoires of sorted CD4+ and CD8+ blood T cells from severe aplastic anemia patients and healthy subjects were deep-sequenced in the study. Ficoll-Paque density gradient centrifugation was used to isolate peripheral blood mononuclear cells. Before DNA extraction, CD4+ and CD8+ T cells were sorted with FACS or magnetic beads. This sequence originates from a human donor in good health. The sequenced sample consisted of sorted CD4+, CD8+, or CD8+CD57+ T cells (not recorded which) from PBMCs.

DNA sequence: TGTGCCAGCAGCTTAGGGACGGGAGGGTGTTCCAATGAGCAGTTCTTC. It encodes CASSLGTGGCSNEQFF. This sequence uses TRBV7-2 and TRBJ2-1, and TRBD2 aligns with 8 junction nucleotides. V is cut back by 1 base and J by 6 bases, with 8 bases in the junction unmatched. The CDR3 covers 16 residues, taking in both the cysteine and the phenylalanine. This entry keeps only the CDR3 DNA: 48 bases, framed from base 1. CDR1 and CDR2 were assigned from the germline V gene as SGHTA and FQGNSA.